This TCR beta chain was identified during a study of blood T cell repertoires in COVID-19. About the research overall: Acute and convalescent COVID-19 specimens originated in the United States, Italy and Spain. PBMCs, B-cell-depleted T cells, or T cells were the source of the cDNA or gDNA that made up the material.

How the authors handled the data: Nucleated cell counts were estimated from reference gene primer amplification. Only in-frame clones appear in the TCRdb table, and some are missing; sequencing was by immunoSEQ multiplex PCR. The V and J calls and clone size come from that table; D and trimming were worked out from the DNA. The data contain approximately 110,000 clones, 65% to 85% of them singletons. With V trimmed by 6 bases and J by 3 bases, 11 bases remained unmatched. The CDR3 covers 14 residues. Germline CDR1 and CDR2: SQVTM and ANQGSEA. This receptor was identified in a woman aged 70-85 years with acute or convalescent COVID-19. The sequenced sample consisted of peripheral blood. The V and J genes are TRBV29-1 and TRBJ2-7; 7 bases line up with TRBD2. The CDR3 reads CSVKMGGRLYEQYF. The CDR3 DNA is TGCAGCGTGAAGATGGGGGGGAGGCTCTACGAGCAGTACTTC.